These T cell receptor beta chains were read from a single sample in a study of blood T cell repertoires in COVID-19. Only in-frame clones appear in the TCRdb table, and some are missing; sequencing was by immunoSEQ multiplex PCR. The data hold tens of thousands of clones, with just under 85% observed a single time. Sequencing input: peripheral blood. Source of these receptors: a man between 65 and 85 years old with acute or convalescent COVID-19. The CDR3 runs from the conserved cysteine through the conserved F or W. A D gene is named only where the DNA matches it firmly. The size of a clone is reported for some rows only, either as once, few or many, or as a class for expanded clones.

J gene | V gene | D gene | clone size | CDR3 DNA | CDR3 protein
TRBJ2-1 | TRBV7-3 | . | . | TGTGCCAGCAGCGAGGGGGATACTACCGCTGGCAATGAGCAGTTCTTC | CASSEGDTTAGNEQFF
TRBJ1-5 | TRBV28 | . | once | TGTGCCAGTATGACAGCGGGGGATAGCAATCAGCCCCAGCATTTT | CASMTAGDSNQPQHF
TRBJ2-1 | TRBV7-3 | TRBD2 | . | TGTGCCAGCACCGCGGGGGGCCCGGGTGAGCAGTTCTTC | CASTAGGPGEQFF
TRBJ1-5 | TRBV10-3 | TRBD1 | once | TGTGCCATCAGTGACCCAGGACAGGGGGGCAATCAGCCCCAGCATTTT | CAISDPGQGGNQPQHF
TRBJ1-6 | TRBV6-6 | . | . | TGTGCCAGCAGTCGAGTTCGAGACAGCAATAATTCACCCCTCCACTTT | CASSRVRDSNNSPLHF
TRBJ2-1 | TRBV6-2/TRBV6-3 | TRBD2 | once | TGTGCCAGCAGTCTAGCGGGAGGGTATTACAATGAGCAGTTCTTC | CASSLAGGYYNEQFF
TRBJ2-1 | TRBV5-1 | TRBD1 | . | TGCGCCAGCGTGTTGACGGGACAGCCAAACAATGAGCAGTTCTTC | CASVLTGQPNNEQFF
TRBJ2-2 | TRBV28 | TRBD2 | . | TGTGCCAGCAGTTTAGCAGCCCTAGCGGAGCGGGTCGGGGAGCTGTTTTTT | CASSLAALAERVGELFF
TRBJ1-5 | TRBV3-1/TRBV3-2 | TRBD1 | . | TGTGCCAGCAGCCTTCGGACAGGGGGCGGATTGGGACCCACAAATCAGCCCCAGCATTTT | CASSLRTGGGLGPTNQPQHF
TRBJ2-7 | TRBV27 | . | . | TGTGCCAGCAGTTTATCGCGGTTACCCTACGAGCAGTACTTC | CASSLSRLPYEQYF
TRBJ1-1 | TRBV6-6 | TRBD1 | . | TGTGCCAGCAGAAACAGGGGCGACACTGAAGCTTTCTTT | CASRNRGDTEAFF
TRBJ1-1 | TRBV11-2 | . | . | TGTGCCAGCAGCGCCACGATGGGGGGGACTGAAGCTTTCTTT | CASSATMGGTEAFF
TRBJ1-2 | TRBV30 | . | . | TGTGCCTGGAGTGTACTGCCTATCGATGGCTACACCTTC | CAWSVLPIDGYTF
TRBJ2-1 | TRBV2 | . | few | TGTGCCAGCGAGGAGACGGTTTACAATGAGCAGTTCTTC | CASEETVYNEQFF
TRBJ2-2 | TRBV6-4 | TRBD1 | . | TGTGCCAGCAGACAGGGGGAGAACACCGGGGAGCTGTTTTTT | CASRQGENTGELFF
TRBJ1-5 | TRBV6-2/TRBV6-3 | . | . | TGTGCCAGCAGTATTTCGGGGTCAGGGGGCAATCAGCCCCAGCATTTT | CASSISGSGGNQPQHF
TRBJ1-4 | TRBV19 | . | . | TGTGCCAGTAGTATATCTTTTACAGCCTCTAATGAAAAACTGTTTTTT | CASSISFTASNEKLFF
TRBJ1-2 | TRBV15 | TRBD1 | . | TGTGCCACCAGCAGAGATGGGACAGGGGCCTATGGCTACACCTTC | CATSRDGTGAYGYTF
TRBJ2-1 | TRBV24-1 | . | . | TGTGCCACCAGTGGGCCCGGGGATTTCTACAATGAGCAGTTCTTC | CATSGPGDFYNEQFF
TRBJ1-6 | TRBV7-3 | TRBD1 | . | TGTGCCAGCAGTTATTTGGGACAGGGTAATTCACCCCTCCACTTT | CASSYLGQGNSPLHF
TRBJ2-4 | TRBV2 | TRBD1 | . | TGTGCCACCCGACAGGGGGCGAAAAACATTCAGTACTTC | CATRQGAKNIQYF
TRBJ1-1 | TRBV27 | TRBD1 | . | TGTGCCAGCAGTGCCTTCGGGACAGGGAACACTGAAGCTTTCTTT | CASSAFGTGNTEAFF
TRBJ1-2 | TRBV6-5 | TRBD1 | . | TGTGCCAGCAGTTCCCGGACAGGTGGAATAAGCTATGGCTACACCTTC | CASSSRTGGISYGYTF
TRBJ2-2 | TRBV19 | TRBD1 | . | TGTGCCAGTAGGCGGACAGGGAACACCGGGGAGCTGTTTTTT | CASRRTGNTGELFF
TRBJ2-3 | TRBV4-2 | TRBD2 | . | TGTGCCAGCAGCCAGGAAACGGGACTAGCGGGAGAAGGATTGACAGATACGCAGTATTTT | CASSQETGLAGEGLTDTQYF
TRBJ2-1 | TRBV6-5 | TRBD1 | . | TGTGCCAGCAGTTACTCCACAACAGGGGGGTACAATGAGCAGTTCTTC | CASSYSTTGGYNEQFF
TRBJ1-2 | TRBV2 | . | . | TGTGCCAGCAGTGCCGTTAACTATGGCTACACCTTC | CASSAVNYGYTF
TRBJ1-6 | TRBV4-1 | . | few | TGCGCCAGCAGCCAAGATCCGGAGTATTCACCCCTCCACTTT | CASSQDPEYSPLHF
TRBJ2-1 | TRBV14 | TRBD2 | few | TGTGCCAGCAGCGAGGTCCGCGGGGGGATATACAATGAGCAGTTCTTC | CASSEVRGGIYNEQFF
TRBJ2-2 | TRBV29-1 | . | once | TGCAGCGTTGAAGATAGGAGGGGGGGCACCGGGGAGCTGTTTTTT | CSVEDRRGGTGELFF
TRBJ1-1 | TRBV7-8 | . | . | TGTGCCAGCAGCTTGGCAACACCGAACACTGAAGCTTTCTTT | CASSLATPNTEAFF
TRBJ1-2 | TRBV5-1 | TRBD1 | . | TGCGCCAGCAGCTCGCGACAGGGTGATGGCTACACCTTC | CASSSRQGDGYTF
TRBJ1-3 | TRBV28 | TRBD1 | . | TGTGCCAGCAGTTTTGGGGGACAGGGATTTTCTGGAAACACCATATATTTT | CASSFGGQGFSGNTIYF
TRBJ2-1 | TRBV19 | TRBD2 | . | TGTGCCACAGGGACTAGCGGGAGTAATGAGCAGTTCTTC | CATGTSGSNEQFF
TRBJ2-1 | TRBV7-3 | TRBD2 | . | TGTGCCAGCAGCTTACGGGCGGGAGTTGAGAATGAGCAGTTCTTC | CASSLRAGVENEQFF
TRBJ2-1 | TRBV29-1 | . | . | TGCAGCGTTGCCGAGAATGAGCAGTTCTTC | CSVAENEQFF
TRBJ1-4 | TRBV9 | . | . | TGTGCCAGCAGCGCGTCTTGGGCCCGGGGGACTAATGAAAAACTGTTTTTT | CASSASWARGTNEKLFF
TRBJ2-5 | TRBV7-9 | . | once | TGTGCCAGCAGCTTAGCTGCTAGCCGAGAGACCCAGTACTTC | CASSLAASRETQYF
TRBJ1-2 | TRBV3-1/TRBV3-2 | . | . | TGTGCCAGCAGGGGTACAGCGGGCTCCTATGGCTACACCTTC | CASRGTAGSYGYTF
TRBJ2-7 | TRBV3-1/TRBV3-2 | . | . | TGTGCCAGCAGCCGAGGACACTTCTACGAGCAGTACTTC | CASSRGHFYEQYF
TRBJ1-2 | TRBV29-1 | . | . | TGCAGCGTTGAAGATTCGGTAGGGGTGGCCGACGGCTACACCTTC | CSVEDSVGVADGYTF
TRBJ1-4 | TRBV4-1 | . | . | TGCGCCAGCAGCCAAGACGCCGGCGGTGCTAATGAAAAACTGTTTTTT | CASSQDAGGANEKLFF
TRBJ2-1 | TRBV18 | TRBD2 | . | TGTGCCAGCTCAACTGGGACTAGCGGGAGCCACAATGAGCAGTTCTTC | CASSTGTSGSHNEQFF
TRBJ1-2 | TRBV11-1 | TRBD1 | . | TGTGCCAGCAGTTCAGCCGGGACAGGGGGGCACTATGGCTACACCTTC | CASSSAGTGGHYGYTF
TRBJ1-2 | TRBV5-1 | TRBD1 | . | TGCGCCAGCAGCTTGGACAGGGACAGTAACTATGGCTACACCTTC | CASSLDRDSNYGYTF
TRBJ2-1 | TRBV27 | . | . | TGTGCCAGCAGTTTATTGGGCGGAGGGAGCTCCTACAATGAGCAGTTCTTC | CASSLLGGGSSYNEQFF
TRBJ1-2 | TRBV6-5 | TRBD1 | . | TGTGCCAGCACAAAGGGGGCTTACTATGGCTACACCTTC | CASTKGAYYGYTF
TRBJ2-2 | TRBV28 | . | few | TGTGCCAGCAGGAGGAGGGGAGCCGGGGAGCTGTTTTTT | CASRRRGAGELFF
TRBJ2-3 | TRBV12-3/TRBV12-4 | . | . | TGTGCCAGCACCCTGACAGGAGATACGCAGTATTTT | CASTLTGDTQYF
TRBJ2-2 | TRBV18 | . | . | TGTGCCAGCTCACCAAGGCGGGCCACCGGGGAGCTGTTTTTT | CASSPRRATGELFF
TRBJ2-5 | TRBV5-5 | . | few | TGTGCCAGCAGCTTCTCCTCGACAGGGAGGGAGACCCAGTACTTC | CASSFSSTGRETQYF
TRBJ2-2 | TRBV7-3 | . | . | TGTGCCAGCAGCTTAAAACTAAACGGGGAGCTGTTTTTT | CASSLKLNGELFF
TRBJ1-1 | TRBV28 | TRBD1 | . | TGTGCCAGCAGTTCCTCCGGGACAGCTGAAGCTTTCTTT | CASSSSGTAEAFF
TRBJ2-7 | TRBV29-1 | TRBD2 | . | TGCAGCGTTGATGGGGATCCCGATGCCCGGGGGGGCCACGAGCAGTACTTC | CSVDGDPDARGGHEQYF
TRBJ1-2 | TRBV9 | . | few | TGTGCCAGCAGCGTAGACTCCGGATGGGGGCGGTATGGCTACACCTTC | CASSVDSGWGRYGYTF
TRBJ1-3 | TRBV28 | . | . | TGTGCCAGCATCTTGGGGGGGATCGGAAACACCATATATTTT | CASILGGIGNTIYF
TRBJ1-6 | TRBV30 | TRBD1 | . | TGTGCCTGGAGTGTTTTTGCGCCATCGGGACAGAACAATTCACCCCTCCACTTT | CAWSVFAPSGQNNSPLHF